The clone carrying this T cell receptor beta chain was counted at least ten times. One entry per CDR3 protein results from TCRdb running MiXCR on the 5' RACE reads. The sample lists under 50,000 distinct CDR3 sequences, 3.5% to 5% seen once, with 6% in the top ten. This specimen comes from a study of early T cells in non-severe SARS-CoV-2 infection. Unmatched junction bases numbered 6, after V lost 5 bases and J lost 2 bases. Looked up from germline, CDR1 is SGHAT and CDR2 is FQNNGV. The CDR3 loop spans 15 amino acids. The chain carries TRBV11-2 and TRBJ2-1, with TRBD2 matching 7 bases. This receptor was identified in an adult who was a healthcare worker with PCR-confirmed SARS-CoV-2 infection or an uninfected control (not recorded which). What was sequenced was whole blood. The CDR3 loop is CASSVSSGAYNEQFF. Here the CDR3 DNA reads TGTGCCAGCAGCGTCTCTAGCGGAGCCTACAATGAGCAGTTCTTC.